One and the same sample provided the 27 T cell receptor beta chains below, sequenced in a study of blood T cell repertoires in COVID-19. Libraries were prepared by immunoSEQ multiplex PCR; TCRdb keeps only in-frame clonotypes and omits some of them. The table shows fewer than 200,000 clones, with approximately 80% occurring only once. Sequencing input: peripheral blood. These receptors originate from a man between 60 and 70 years old with acute or convalescent COVID-19.

This chain links TRBV7-8 with TRBJ1-3; TRBD1 matches at 7 bases. Trimming took 5 bases from V and 0 from J; bases not matched to a gene: 7. Germline V gives CDR1 SGHVS, CDR2 FQNEAQ. The CDR3 has 16 amino acids. DNA for the CDR3: TGTGCCAGCAGCGCCCGGGACAGCTTCTCTGGAAACACCATATATTTT. The encoded protein is CASSARDSFSGNTIYF.

The V call is TRBV5-5, the J call TRBJ2-3; 13 bases align to TRBD2. The CDR3 length is 16 residues. From germline, CDR1 is SGHKS and CDR2 YYEKEE (reference sequence). J was trimmed by 2 bases and V by 3 bases; bases with no gene match: 3. CDR3 bases: TGTGCCAGCAGCTACGGGACTAGCGGGGTCACAGATACGCAGTATTTT. Amino acid sequence: CASSYGTSGVTDTQYF.

The chain combines TRBV6-5 with TRBJ2-3; 7 nucleotides align to TRBD2. Germline V gene sequence: CDR1 MNHEY, CDR2 SVGAGI. CDR3 length: 15 residues. V shed 2 bases and J 0 bases; nucleotides not matched to a gene: 2. The DNA of the CDR3 is TGTGCCAGCAGTTACGGGACTACTAGCACAGATACGCAGTATTTT. Amino acids: CASSYGTTSTDTQYF.

The genes are TRBV15 and TRBJ1-5; D is uncertain. The CDR3 extends over 14 amino acids. V was shortened by 0 bases and J by 4 bases, with 7 bases between the two germline ends. Germline CDR1 reads LNHNV; CDR2 reads YYDKDF (reference sequence). CDR3 protein: CATSRDLGNQPQHF. The CDR3 nucleotides are TGTGCCACCAGCAGAGATCTAGGAAATCAGCCCCAGCATTTT.

The chain couples TRBV30 to TRBJ2-7, with D perhaps TRBD2 (5 bases). Trimming pared 0 bases from V and 7 bases from J, leaving 13 bases between. The length of the CDR3 is 13 residues. Germline V gives CDR1 GTSNPN, CDR2 SVGIG (reference sequence). The chain's CDR3 is CAWSVLDRGEQYF. The CDR3 bases are TGTGCCTGGAGTGTACTCGATCGGGGTGAGCAGTACTTC.

Here the CDR3 reads CASSPQGAERYNEQFF. The CDR3 nucleotides are TGTGCCAGCAGTCCCCAAGGGGCGGAGAGATACAATGAGCAGTTCTTC. The V call is TRBV7-2, the J call TRBJ2-1, with D perhaps TRBD1 (5 bases). The CDR3 has 16 residues. From germline, CDR1 is SGHTA and CDR2 FQGNSA. Trimming stripped 6 bases from V and 4 bases from J, with 19 bases between.

Ten or more counts support this clone. The chain carries TRBV4-1 and TRBJ2-1; D unresolved. There are 15 residues in the CDR3. The V end was cut by 0 bases, the J end by 8 bases, with 14 bases between. Germline lookup yields CDR1 MGHRA and CDR2 YSYEKL. This CDR3 reads CASSQDSSPSYEQFF. CDR3 nucleotides: TGCGCCAGCAGCCAAGATTCGTCCCCCTCGTATGAGCAGTTCTTC.

The CDR3 nucleotides are TGTGCCACCAGGGGACAGTCCCTAGGAGAGCTGTTTTTT. This gives the protein CATRGQSLGELFF. The chain is built from TRBV24-1 and TRBJ2-2; 7 nucleotides agree with TRBD1. V was pared by 7 bases and J by 11 bases, with 9 bases of the junction left unmatched. CDR1 KGHDR and CDR2 SFDVKD come from the germline V gene. The CDR3 contains 13 residues.

The chain links TRBV2 to TRBJ2-3; possibly TRBD2 for D (6 bases). Between the trimmed V and J ends, which lost 4 bases and 5 bases, there was a span of 10 bases. CDR1 and CDR2 (germline): SNHLY, FYNNEI. There are 13 residues in the CDR3. The CDR3 nucleotides are TGTGCCAGCAGTGGCAAGGGACTAGATACGCAGTATTTT. Encoded protein: CASSGKGLDTQYF.

The chain links TRBV10-1 to TRBJ2-5; 8 bases map to TRBD1. Trimming cost V 6 bases and J 1 base; bases outside gene matches: 10. Germline loops: CDR1 WNHNN, CDR2 SYGVQD (reference sequence). CDR3 size: 16 residues. The CDR3 DNA reads as TGCGCCAGCAGGCCGGGTAGGGACAGGCGCCAAGAGACCCAGTACTTC. Translating it yields CASRPGRDRRQETQYF.

This chain connects TRBV27 to TRBJ2-1; 10 bases are a match to TRBD2. Trimming at V came to 3 bases and at J to 0 bases, leaving 2 bases not matched to a gene. The CDR3 is 16 amino acids. The germline V gene has CDR1 MNHEY and CDR2 SMNVEV (reference sequence). As DNA, the CDR3 is TGTGCCAGCAGTTTGCTAGCGGGAGACTCCTACAATGAGCAGTTCTTC. It is translated as CASSLLAGDSYNEQFF.

This chain uses TRBV24-1 with TRBJ2-3; tentatively, D is TRBD2 (5 bases). Trimming took 3 bases from V and 2 from J, leaving 11 bases between them. Germline-derived CDR1 and CDR2 are KGHDR and SFDVKD. The CDR3 has 15 amino acids. The CDR3 region has the DNA TGTGCCACCAGTGATGGGCTAGCAATCACAGATACGCAGTATTTT. As protein: CATSDGLAITDTQYF.

This clone was counted a single time. The V call is TRBV24-1, the J call TRBJ1-2, with D possibly matching TRBD1 (6 bases). The CDR3 covers 17 residues. Per the germline V gene, CDR1 is KGHDR and CDR2 is SFDVKD. V was clipped by 0 bases and J by 2 bases, with 15 bases between them. The CDR3 sequence is CATSDLKDRNTNYGYTF. DNA of the CDR3: TGTGCCACCAGTGATTTGAAGGACAGAAATACCAACTATGGCTACACCTTC.

The chain uses TRBV7-2 and TRBJ1-5, with D maybe TRBD1 (6 bases). The CDR3 is 16 residues long. V lost 2 bases to trimming and J lost 10 bases, with 21 bases between them. Germline V CDR1 and CDR2: SGHTA, FQGNSA. In DNA, the CDR3 is TGTGCCAGCAGCTTATTTGGAGCAGGGGACACCTACCCCCAGCATTTT. Protein: CASSLFGAGDTYPQHF.

This chain joins TRBV7-9 and TRBJ2-7, with a weak D call TRBD2 (6 bases). V lost 1 base and J lost 0, with 13 bases in between. This CDR3 spans 16 amino acids. The germline gives CDR1 SEHNR, CDR2 FQNEAQ (reference sequence). CDR3 coding DNA: TGTGCCAGCAGCTTAGTTGGAGGGAGAGGCTCCTACGAGCAGTACTTC. It specifies CASSLVGGRGSYEQYF.

V usage is TRBV28 and J usage is TRBJ2-7; 11 bases line up with TRBD2. Looked up from germline, CDR1 is MDHEN and CDR2 is SYDVKM. The CDR3 totals 19 residues. After removal of 1 base from V and 1 base from J, the junction contained 12 bases not matched to a gene. The CDR3 spells CASSLFLAGGPSRSYEQYF. CDR3 bases: TGTGCCAGCAGTTTATTCCTAGCGGGGGGCCCCTCGAGGTCCTACGAGCAGTACTTC.

The chain links TRBV7-9 to TRBJ2-7; D perhaps matches TRBD1 (5 bases). The CDR3 totals 15 residues. Germline loops: CDR1 SEHNR, CDR2 FQNEAQ (reference sequence). Trimming removed 5 bases from V and 4 bases from J, with 18 bases in between. Here the CDR3 reads CASSPGPGGVYEQYF. CDR3 sequence (DNA): TGTGCCAGCAGCCCAGGGCCCGGTGGGGTTTACGAGCAGTACTTC.

The J gene is TRBJ2-1, the V gene TRBV19, with a possible D match to TRBD2 (5 bases). Germline V gene sequence: CDR1 LNHDA, CDR2 SQIVND (reference sequence). The CDR3 is 13 amino acids. The V and J ends lost 1 base and 9 bases respectively, with 10 bases between them. CDR3 sequence: CASSIGTLGEQFF. The CDR3 coding sequence is TGTGCCAGTAGTATAGGGACTCTAGGTGAGCAGTTCTTC.

The V call is TRBV30, the J call TRBJ1-1; TRBD1 matches at 7 bases. CDR3 size: 18 residues. Germline-derived CDR1 and CDR2 are GTSNPN and SVGIG (reference sequence). Trimming at V came to 2 bases and at J to 6 bases, leaving 21 bases not matched to a gene. In DNA, the CDR3 is TGTGCCTGGAGTAGTGTAGGGGGCGCCGTGATGTATAACCCTGAAGCTTTCTTT. Its translation: CAWSSVGGAVMYNPEAFF.

This clone was found many times. This chain connects TRBV6-4 to TRBJ2-3, with 13 bases that match TRBD2. The germline V gene has CDR1 MRHNA and CDR2 SNTAGT. This CDR3 region has 15 residues. V lost 3 bases, J lost 4 bases, and 1 base stayed unmatched. CDR3: CASSEGLAGPDTQYF. The CDR3 nucleotides are TGTGCCAGCAGTGAGGGACTAGCGGGACCAGATACGCAGTATTTT.

The chain carries TRBV2 and TRBJ1-3, with D uncertain. The CDR3 contains 13 residues. Germline CDR1 and CDR2: SNHLY and FYNNEI. V was shortened by 6 bases and J by 0 bases, with 6 bases between the two germline ends. The CDR3 DNA reads TGTGCCAGCAGCATGAGCTCTGGAAACACCATATATTTT. Its translation is CASSMSSGNTIYF.

This rearrangement joins TRBV11-2 to TRBJ2-1, with 12 nucleotides matching TRBD2. The CDR3 covers 16 residues. Germline V gene lookup returns CDR1 SGHAT and CDR2 FQNNGV. The V and J ends lost 0 bases and 8 bases, in that order; junction bases with no gene match: 5. The CDR3 spells CASSLDQASGRDEQFF. The CDR3 DNA sequence: TGTGCCAGCAGCTTAGATCAGGCTAGCGGGAGGGATGAGCAGTTCTTC. Full variable domain (outside the CDR3, taken from reference TRBV11-2 and TRBJ2-1): EAGVAQSPRYKIIEKRQSVAFWCNPISGHATLYWYQQILGQGPKLLIQFQNNGVVDDSQLPKDRFSAERLKGVDSTLKIQPAKLEDSAVYLCASSLDQASGRDEQFFGPGTRLTVL.

This clone was found a few times. The chain couples TRBV9 to TRBJ1-5, with a possible D match to TRBD1 (5 bases). Per the germline V gene, CDR1 is SGDLS and CDR2 is YYNGEE. The ends were cut back, 0 bases at V and 3 bases at J, with 7 bases in the middle. There are 14 residues in the CDR3. CDR3 DNA sequence: TGTGCCAGCAGCGTAGATGGGGCCAATCAGCCCCAGCATTTT. It yields the protein CASSVDGANQPQHF. The full variable domain, rest sourced from reference TRBV9 and TRBJ1-5, is DSGVTQTPKHLITATGQRVTLRCSPRSGDLSVYWYQQSLDQGLQFLIQYYNGEERAKGNILERFSAQQFPDLHSELNLSSLELGDSALYFCASSVDGANQPQHFGDGTRLSIL.

V is TRBV7-8 and J is TRBJ1-2, with 11 bases fitting TRBD1. CDR1 is SGHVS, CDR2 FQNEAQ, per germline. The CDR3 spans 14 residues. The V gene end was trimmed by 3 bases and the J gene end by 8 bases; junction bases not matched to a gene: 5. The CDR3 here is CASSFGQGANGYTF. The CDR3 bases are TGTGCCAGCAGCTTCGGACAGGGGGCTAACGGCTACACCTTC.

This clone was counted a single time. The chain couples TRBV7-2 to TRBJ1-1, with D perhaps matching TRBD1 (6 bases). Looked up from germline, CDR1 is SGHTA and CDR2 is FQGNSA. Trimming removed 2 bases at V and 5 bases at J, with 18 bases between. This CDR3 region has 16 residues. DNA for the CDR3: TGTGCCAGCAGCTTATATCCAGGGGCAGATGGGACTGAAGCTTTCTTT. Its translation is CASSLYPGADGTEAFF.

V and J are TRBV27 and TRBJ2-1; tentative D call: TRBD2 (5 bases). From germline, CDR1 is MNHEY and CDR2 SMNVEV (reference sequence). The CDR3 is 14 residues long. Trimming stripped 0 bases from V and 7 bases from J, with 10 bases between. Here the CDR3 DNA reads TGTGCCAGCAGTTTATCCATGAGAGGGAATGAGCAGTTCTTC. Its protein product is CASSLSMRGNEQFF.

The rearrangement uses TRBV9 and TRBJ2-3; D call uncertain. The CDR3 runs 14 residues. V dropped 0 bases and J dropped 2 bases, with 7 bases sitting between them. In germline, CDR1 is SGDLS, CDR2 YYNGEE. CDR3 DNA sequence: TGTGCCAGCAGCGTAGGCGGCCCCACAGATACGCAGTATTTT. Amino acid sequence: CASSVGGPTDTQYF.